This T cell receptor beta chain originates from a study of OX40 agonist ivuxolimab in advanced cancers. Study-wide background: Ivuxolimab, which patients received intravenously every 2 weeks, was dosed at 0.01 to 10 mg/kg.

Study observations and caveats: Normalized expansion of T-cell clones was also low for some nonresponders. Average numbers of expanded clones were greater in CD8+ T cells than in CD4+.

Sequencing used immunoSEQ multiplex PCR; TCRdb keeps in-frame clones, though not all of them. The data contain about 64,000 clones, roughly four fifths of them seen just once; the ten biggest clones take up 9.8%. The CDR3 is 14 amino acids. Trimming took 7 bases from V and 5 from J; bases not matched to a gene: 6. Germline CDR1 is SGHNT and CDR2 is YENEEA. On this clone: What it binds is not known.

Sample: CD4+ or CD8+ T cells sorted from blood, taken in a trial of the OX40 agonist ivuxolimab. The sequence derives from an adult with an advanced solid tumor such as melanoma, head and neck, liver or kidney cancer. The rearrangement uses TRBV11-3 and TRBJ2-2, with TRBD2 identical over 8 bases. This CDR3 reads CASTSERETGELFF. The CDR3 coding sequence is TGTGCCAGCACCTCGGAGCGGGAGACCGGGGAGCTGTTTTTT.